Below are 10 T cell receptor beta chains sequenced from a single sample in a study of T cell repertoires in cytomegalovirus infection. TCRdb ran MiXCR on the reads and lists one entry per CDR3 protein. The sample has approximately 240,000 distinct CDR3 sequences; around an eighth are singletons. The sample taken for sequencing was PBMCs. The receptors derive from a human donor in good health (CMV status not recorded). Some clones in this sample may be carry-over from other donors' samples.

The CDR3 region has the DNA TGCAGCGTAGGACAGGGGGCTTCTAACTATGGCTACACCTTC. It translates to CSVGQGASNYGYTF. This rearrangement joins TRBV29-1 to TRBJ1-2; 11 nucleotides match TRBD1. J gave up 0 bases and V 6 bases, and 3 bases lay outside the gene matches. The CDR3 has 14 amino acids. Germline lookup yields CDR1 SQVTM and CDR2 ANQGSEA. Full variable domain (missing parts from reference TRBV29-1 and TRBJ1-2): SAVISQKPSRDICQRGTSLTIQCQVDSQVTMMFWYRQQPGQSLTLIATANQGSEATYESGFVIDKFPISRPNLTFSTLTVSNMSPEDSSIYLCSVGQGASNYGYTFGSGTRLTVV.

This clonotype appeared a few times. This chain uses TRBV20-1 with TRBJ1-6; D possibly corresponds to TRBD1 (5 bases). This CDR3 is 15 amino acids long. Trimming cost V 0 bases and J 6 bases, with 12 bases left between them. CDR1 is DFQATT, CDR2 SNEGSKA, per germline (reference sequence). CDR3 sequence: CSARDDGRVNSPLHF. Written as DNA, the CDR3 is TGCAGTGCTAGAGATGATGGCAGGGTTAATTCACCCCTCCACTTT.

The chain has TRBV9 and TRBJ1-5; 8 bases map to TRBD1. J gave up 3 bases and V 3 bases, and 2 bases lay outside the gene matches. This CDR3 region has 14 residues. Germline CDR1 and CDR2: SGDLS and YYNGEE. The CDR3 protein is CASSGQGNNQPQHF. CDR3 DNA: TGTGCCAGCAGCGGACAGGGGAACAATCAGCCCCAGCATTTT.

In this sample, this clonotype turned up many times. This rearrangement joins TRBV7-2 to TRBJ2-1; 13 bases match TRBD2. This CDR3 spans 16 amino acids. CDR1 SGHTA and CDR2 FQGNSA come from the germline V gene. Losses at the gene ends were 2 bases for V and 4 bases for J; bases not matched to a gene: 2. The CDR3 protein is CASSLRTSGGYNEQFF. The CDR3 DNA follows: TGTGCCAGCAGCTTACGGACTAGCGGGGGTTACAATGAGCAGTTCTTC.

CDR3 amino acids: CAISGTGAAETQYF. DNA for the CDR3: TGTGCCATCAGTGGGACAGGGGCCGCGGAGACCCAGTACTTC. The chain uses TRBV10-3 and TRBJ2-5, with 9 bases aligning to TRBD1. Unmatched junction bases numbered 5, after V lost 4 bases and J lost 5 bases. This CDR3 is built from 14 residues. Germline CDR1 and CDR2: ENHRY and SYGVKD.

Many counts were recorded for this clonotype. The rearrangement joins TRBV7-2 to TRBJ1-2, with D uncertain. With 0 bases removed from V and 6 bases from J, the gap between germline ends came to 5 bases. CDR1 and CDR2 (germline): SGHTA, FQGNSA. The CDR3 is 12 amino acids. The CDR3 sequence: CASSLALNGYTF. As DNA, the CDR3 is TGTGCCAGCAGCTTAGCGCTGAATGGCTACACCTTC.

The chain couples TRBV19 to TRBJ2-5; 10 bases agree with TRBD1. The V gene end was trimmed by 4 bases and the J gene end by 4 bases; junction bases not matched to a gene: 6. The CDR3 spans 15 residues. Germline loops: CDR1 LNHDA, CDR2 SQIVND (reference sequence). DNA of the CDR3: TGTGCCAGTAGTACCGACAGGGGGCGTTCAGAGACCCAGTACTTC. Protein sequence: CASSTDRGRSETQYF.

The chain carries TRBV19 and TRBJ2-5; no clear D. This CDR3 is built from 17 residues. Germline V gene lookup returns CDR1 LNHDA and CDR2 SQIVND (reference sequence). The V gene lost 5 bases and the J gene lost 0 bases, with 19 bases spanning the gap. CDR3: CASSASTGAGYQETQYF. The CDR3 DNA is TGTGCCAGTAGTGCAAGCACCGGAGCCGGATACCAAGAGACCCAGTACTTC. The whole variable domain, remainder taken from reference TRBV19 and TRBJ2-5, is DGGITQSPKYLFRKEGQNVTLSCEQNLNHDAMYWYRQDPGQGLRLIYYSQIVNDFQKGDIAEGYSVSREKKESFPLTVTSAQKNPTAFYLCASSASTGAGYQETQYFGPGTRLLVL.

The chain couples TRBV7-2 to TRBJ1-5; 7 nucleotides line up with TRBD1. J lost 2 bases, V lost 4 bases, and 5 bases had no gene match. The CDR3 has 15 residues. In germline, CDR1 is SGHTA, CDR2 FQGNSA. CDR3 region: CASSSGTEGNQPQHF. CDR3 in DNA: TGTGCCAGCAGCTCCGGGACAGAAGGCAATCAGCCCCAGCATTTT.

This clonotype was counted only a few times. This sequence joins TRBV29-1 and TRBJ2-5, with TRBD1 matching over 7 bases. Germline V lookup: CDR1 SQVTM, CDR2 ANQGSEA. Trimming took 4 bases from V and 9 from J; bases not matched to a gene: 8. The CDR3 spans 12 residues. DNA of the CDR3: TGCAGCGTTGGGGACAGTCCTAAGGCCCAGTACTTC. This sequence encodes CSVGDSPKAQYF.